This passage covers 29 T cell receptor beta chains from one sample sequenced in a study of identical twins. In TCRdb, the 5' RACE reads were re-called with MiXCR into one record per CDR3 protein. The sample gives 350,000 to 400,000 distinct CDR3 sequences, about 10% of which show up once; 8% to 9.5% is in the top ten. The specimen sequenced was naive T cells sorted from blood. The receptors derive from a woman between 45 and 60 years old in good health.

This clonotype was picked up a small number of times. The V and J genes are TRBV27 and TRBJ2-7; 7 positions agree with TRBD2. This CDR3 spans 15 amino acids. Germline assignment: CDR1 MNHEY and CDR2 SMNVEV (reference sequence). V was pared by 5 bases and J by 4 bases, with 11 bases of the junction left unmatched. DNA of the CDR3: TGTGCCAGCAGTCCCCTCGACGGCGGGAGATACGAGCAGTACGTC. Its protein product is CASSPLDGGRYEQYV.

The chain recombines TRBV20-1 with TRBJ2-1; TRBD2 might be the D (6 bases). The CDR3 spans 16 residues. CDR1 DFQATT and CDR2 SNEGSKA come from the germline V gene (reference sequence). The ends were cut back, 1 base at V and 0 bases at J, with 13 bases in the middle. The CDR3 loop reads CSARGGSGYSYNEQFF. The CDR3 DNA follows: TGCAGTGCTAGAGGGGGTAGCGGCTACTCCTACAATGAGCAGTTCTTC.

This clonotype was found a few times. V is TRBV12-3 or TRBV12-4 and J is TRBJ1-5, with D tentatively TRBD1 (6 bases). Between the trimmed V and J ends, which lost 2 bases and 5 bases, there was a span of 13 bases. The CDR3 has 15 residues. CDR3 amino acids: CASSLFGAGDQPQHF. In DNA form, the CDR3 reads TGTGCCAGCAGTTTATTTGGAGCAGGGGATCAGCCCCAGCATTTT.

This clonotype was seen more than once but under ten times. CDR3 sequence: CASSSPSGRTYNEQFF. CDR3 bases: TGCGCCAGCAGCTCGCCGAGCGGGAGGACTTACAATGAGCAGTTCTTC. The chain uses TRBV5-1 and TRBJ2-1, with 9 bases aligning to TRBD2. With V trimmed by 3 bases and J by 4 bases, 8 bases remained unmatched. CDR1 and CDR2 (germline): SGHRS, YFSETQ. The CDR3 contains 16 residues.

This clonotype was detected many times. The chain joins TRBV20-1 to TRBJ2-3; 7 bases are a match to TRBD2. The junction had 7 bases not matched to a gene; V was cut back by 0 bases and J by 4 bases. The CDR3 contains 15 residues. Per the germline V gene, CDR1 is DFQATT and CDR2 is SNEGSKA (reference sequence). The CDR3 DNA reads TGCAGTGCTAGAGACTCAGCGGGATGGTCAGATACGCAGTATTTT. Its protein product is CSARDSAGWSDTQYF.

This clonotype was found a few times. The chain uses TRBV5-1 and TRBJ1-1; 8 bases are shared with TRBD1. The V segment lost 2 bases and the J segment 0 bases; nucleotides outside the gene matches: 6. Germline V lookup: CDR1 SGHRS, CDR2 YFSETQ. The CDR3 spans 16 residues. CDR3 nucleotides: TGCGCCAGCAGCTTTCGACAGGGGAACATGAACACTGAAGCTTTCTTT. Its translation: CASSFRQGNMNTEAFF.

At least ten counts were recorded for this clonotype. The genes are TRBV18 and TRBJ1-1, with D unresolved. Deletions cut 2 bases from V and 3 bases from J, with 7 bases between. This CDR3 contains 13 residues. Germline-derived CDR1 and CDR2 are KGHSH and LQKENI. CDR3 amino acids: CASSPTGYTEAFF. CDR3 coding DNA: TGTGCCAGCTCACCAACCGGGTACACTGAAGCTTTCTTT.

The table lists this clonotype with a few counts. V is TRBV12-5 and J is TRBJ2-7; TRBD2 matches 7 bases. In germline, CDR1 is LGHNT, CDR2 FRNRAP. The ends lost 3 bases at V and 2 bases at J; junction bases unmatched: 13. This CDR3 contains 17 residues. CDR3 nucleotide sequence: TGTGCTAGTGGTTTACCCCGCGGGAGCACTGCCCCCTACGAGCAGTACTTC. Amino acid sequence: CASGLPRGSTAPYEQYF.

This clonotype turned up a few times. The chain employs TRBV19 and TRBJ1-5; a weak D match, TRBD1 (5 bases). There are 13 residues in the CDR3. CDR1 and CDR2 (germline): LNHDA, SQIVND (reference sequence). The germline V and J ends were trimmed by 8 bases and 3 bases, with 11 bases remaining between them. CDR3 DNA: TGTGCCAGTGATGGGGCCCTCAATCAGCCCCAGCATTTT. Its protein product is CASDGALNQPQHF.

This clonotype was seen more than once but under ten times. The chain combines TRBV10-3 with TRBJ2-1; 9 bases fit TRBD2. The CDR3 totals 15 residues. Germline V lookup: CDR1 ENHRY, CDR2 SYGVKD. The trim removed 7 bases at V and 3 bases at J, leaving 7 bases unmatched. The CDR3, as DNA: TGTGCCATCACGGAAGGTAGCGGGAGCTACAATGAGCAGTTCTTC. This translates into CAITEGSGSYNEQFF.

This clonotype turned up a few times. The rearrangement uses TRBV29-1 and TRBJ1-2; no clear D. Deletions cut 6 bases from V and 4 bases from J, with 21 bases between. The CDR3 spans 15 residues. CDR1 and CDR2 from the germline V gene are SQVTM and ANQGSEA. DNA for the CDR3: TGCAGCGTCGCACATGGGGATCTGGCCTCCTATGGCTACACCTTC. This codes for CSVAHGDLASYGYTF.

This clonotype turned up a few times. The V call is TRBV11-2, the J call TRBJ2-2, with D perhaps TRBD2 (6 bases). The germline V gene has CDR1 SGHAT and CDR2 FQNNGV. The CDR3 is 13 amino acids. Trimming took off 9 bases at V and 7 bases at J, with 15 bases between the two ends. CDR3 sequence (DNA): TGTGCCAGTTCACGGGGACTCGGCGGGGAGCTGTTTTTT. This codes for CASSRGLGGELFF. The whole variable domain, remainder taken from reference TRBV11-2 and TRBJ2-2, is EAGVAQSPRYKIIEKRQSVAFWCNPISGHATLYWYQQILGQGPKLLIQFQNNGVVDDSQLPKDRFSAERLKGVDSTLKIQPAKLEDSAVYLCASSRGLGGELFFGEGSRLTVL.

The chain carries TRBV7-6 and TRBJ1-2; D may be TRBD1 (6 bases). V lost 2 bases, J lost 3 bases, and 19 bases lay in between. The CDR3 has 17 amino acids. CDR1 is SGHVS, CDR2 FNYEAQ, per germline. CDR3 amino acids: CASSLMDRSRVYYGYTF. In nucleotides, the CDR3 is TGTGCCAGCAGCTTAATGGACAGATCACGAGTCTACTATGGCTACACCTTC.

Ten or more counts support this clonotype. This chain joins TRBV7-6 and TRBJ2-1; D call uncertain. The CDR3 is 16 residues long. V lost 4 bases and J 2 bases, leaving 15 bases between the germline ends. Germline values: CDR1 SGHVS, CDR2 FNYEAQ. CDR3 region: CASSSRAIPTYNEQFF. For the CDR3, the DNA is TGTGCCAGCAGCTCACGGGCCATCCCCACCTACAATGAGCAGTTCTTC.

This clonotype came up a few times. The chain is built from TRBV13 and TRBJ2-1, with 9 bases that match TRBD1. This CDR3 comprises 14 residues. Trimming cost V 5 bases and J 7 bases; bases outside gene matches: 6. The V gene's germline CDR1 is PRHDT and CDR2 FYEKMQ (reference sequence). CDR3 protein: CASSRGQGVNEQFF. DNA of the CDR3: TGTGCCAGCAGCCGGGGACAGGGTGTAAATGAGCAGTTCTTC.

This clonotype was recorded a few times. The J gene is TRBJ2-3, the V gene TRBV5-1; 10 bases are a match to TRBD2. Germline V lookup: CDR1 SGHRS, CDR2 YFSETQ. CDR3 length: 16 amino acids. V shed 4 bases, J shed 4 bases, and the junction held 9 bases outside the gene matches. The CDR3: CASSTTLAGYPDTQYF. CDR3 sequence (DNA): TGCGCCAGCAGCACAACACTAGCGGGATATCCAGATACGCAGTATTTT.

In regard to this clonotype: Because the CDR3 is missing its conserved closing phenylalanine or tryptophan, this is likely a read error. The genes are TRBV12-3 or TRBV12-4 and TRBJ2-1; maybe TRBD2 (5 bases). The CDR3 totals 12 residues. V lost 3 bases and J 5 bases, leaving 5 bases between the germline ends. The chain's CDR3 is CASSFGDNEQFS. CDR3 DNA sequence: TGTGCCAGCAGTTTCGGGGACAATGAGCAGTTCTCC.

This clonotype turned up a few times. V usage is TRBV15 and J usage is TRBJ2-5; D perhaps matches TRBD2 (5 bases). The V end was cut by 10 bases, the J end by 4 bases, with 22 bases between. CDR3 size: 15 residues. Germline CDR1 reads LNHNV; CDR2 reads YYDKDF (reference sequence). This CDR3 is CAITASGSGVETQYF. The DNA of the CDR3 is TGTGCCATCACGGCGAGCGGAAGCGGCGTAGAGACCCAGTACTTC.

This clonotype was counted between two and nine times. V usage is TRBV25-1 and J usage is TRBJ1-5; D gene uncertain. Germline CDR1 is MGHDK and CDR2 is SYGVNS. The CDR3 consists of 19 residues. V was cut by 2 bases and J by 2 bases, with 22 bases left in between. Written as DNA, the CDR3 is TGTGCCAGCAGTGAAATTCACGGACTACATCTGAATTGCAATCAGCCCCAGCATTTT. This encodes CASSEIHGLHLNCNQPQHF.

This clonotype was recorded a few times. V usage is TRBV11-2 and J usage is TRBJ2-1; 13 nucleotides agree with TRBD2. CDR1 and CDR2 from the germline V gene are SGHAT and FQNNGV. With 6 bases clipped from V and 9 bases from J, the junction kept 8 bases outside the gene matches. The CDR3 runs 15 residues. CDR3 in DNA: TGTGCCAGCAGGTTGACTAGCGGGAGGTGGGGTGAGCAGTTCTTC. It yields the protein CASRLTSGRWGEQFF.

This clonotype was counted many times. This chain connects TRBV29-1 to TRBJ1-1, with D perhaps TRBD1 (5 bases). Trimming took 3 bases from V and 0 from J, leaving 5 bases between them. In germline, CDR1 is SQVTM, CDR2 ANQGSEA. The length of the CDR3 is 12 residues. The CDR3, as DNA: TGCAGCGTTGAGGGGCTGAACACTGAAGCTTTCTTT. Translating gives CSVEGLNTEAFF.

The chain recombines TRBV5-1 with TRBJ2-3; D call uncertain. V gave up 10 bases and J gave up 0 bases, with 15 bases separating them. CDR3 length equals 14 residues. CDR1 is SGHRS, CDR2 YFSETQ, per germline. For the CDR3, the DNA is TGCGCCTCAGCCTACGGGTTTAGCACAGATACGCAGTATTTT. It encodes CASAYGFSTDTQYF.

In its sample, this clonotype was seen a few times. J is TRBJ1-5 and V is TRBV28; 7 bases fit TRBD1. Germline trimming cut 2 bases from V and 1 base from J; bases unmatched to any gene: 5. The CDR3 length is 16 residues. Germline-derived CDR1 and CDR2 are MDHEN and SYDVKM. CDR3 in DNA: TGTGCCAGCAGTTTACCGACAGGGATCAGCAATCAGCCCCAGCATTTT. It specifies CASSLPTGISNQPQHF.

This clonotype was counted a few times. The chain links TRBV10-3 to TRBJ2-3; no clear D. Germline CDR1 reads ENHRY; CDR2 reads SYGVKD. V was clipped by 11 bases and J by 3 bases, with 12 bases between them. The CDR3 consists of 12 residues. CDR3 sequence: CASGQGTDTQYF. In DNA, the CDR3 is TGTGCCTCCGGCCAAGGGACAGATACGCAGTATTTT.

The chain is built from TRBV20-1 and TRBJ2-7, with D perhaps given as TRBD1 or TRBD2 (6 bases each). CDR1 DFQATT and CDR2 SNEGSKA come from the germline V gene (reference sequence). With 5 bases removed from V and 4 bases from J, the gap between germline ends came to 21 bases. The CDR3 is 15 amino acids. CDR3 amino acids: CSARDSTKGVYEQYF. CDR3 DNA sequence: TGCAGTGCTCGGGACTCAACAAAGGGGGTGTACGAGCAGTACTTC.

Many counts were recorded for this clonotype. The gene calls are TRBV5-1 and TRBJ2-1, with 9 bases aligning to TRBD2. The germline V gene has CDR1 SGHRS and CDR2 YFSETQ. With 3 bases clipped from V and 4 bases from J, the junction kept 8 bases outside the gene matches. The CDR3 has 16 residues. This CDR3 reads CASSSNSGSLYNEQFF. The CDR3 region has the DNA TGCGCCAGCAGCTCCAATAGCGGGAGCTTATACAATGAGCAGTTCTTC.

This clonotype was recorded a few times. This chain links TRBV18 with TRBJ2-5; possible D gene TRBD2, 5 bases. Trimming pared 0 bases from V and 1 base from J, leaving 9 bases between. This CDR3 has 15 residues. CDR1 KGHSH and CDR2 LQKENI come from the germline V gene. The CDR3 loop reads CASSPPGSAQETQYF. Written as DNA, the CDR3 is TGTGCCAGCTCACCACCAGGGAGCGCCCAAGAGACCCAGTACTTC.

This clonotype was found many times. The chain recombines TRBV6-5 with TRBJ1-1; no clear D. Germline assignment: CDR1 MNHEY and CDR2 SVGAGI. CDR3 length equals 12 residues. With 10 bases removed from V and 5 bases from J, the gap between germline ends came to 14 bases. CDR3 loop: CATSVLGTEAFF. In DNA form, the CDR3 reads TGTGCCACCTCCGTGCTGGGGACTGAAGCTTTCTTT.

This clonotype was seen only a few times. The genes are TRBV7-8 and TRBJ2-3; the D gene is possibly TRBD2 (6 bases). CDR3 length: 15 amino acids. With 5 bases removed from V and 2 bases from J, the gap between germline ends came to 14 bases. Germline loops: CDR1 SGHVS, CDR2 FQNEAQ. In DNA, the CDR3 is TGTGCCAGCAGCCCCTTCGCGGGAAACACAGATACGCAGTATTTT. Protein: CASSPFAGNTDTQYF.